The 16 T cell receptor beta chains below come from one sample, sequenced in a study of T-cell reconstitution after alpha-beta-depleted transplantation in children (dated by TCRdb to 2015 to 2016). The receptor library was made with PCR. Sequencing instrument: Illumina HiSeq 2500. TCR library preparation used molecular barcoding, with unique molecular identifiers applied to normalize quantification of the TCRbeta repertoire. The raw public reads went through TCRdb reprocessing: fastp at Q25, MiXCR clone calling, in-frame beta chains kept. Records with the same CDR3 protein are collapsed into one entry carrying the most frequent genes and DNA. Counted in this sample were around 72,000 distinct CDR3 sequences; roughly 5% of them appeared once. The top ten clonotypes cover 15% to 20% of the sample. This specimen's treatment or condition label, interpreted: allogeneic hematopoietic cell transplantation with graft depleted of TCRalphabeta T cells and CD19 B cells.

The sequenced sample was PBMCs, mostly from graft donor cells, obtained 180 days after TCRalphabeta/CD19-depleted stem cell transplant. The source of these receptors is a boy younger than two who had a stem cell transplant for acute myeloid leukemia, so the T cells may come from the graft donor.

This clonotype has ten or more counts. The chain is built from TRBV20-1 and TRBJ2-2; 7 bases fit TRBD2. The CDR3 has 14 amino acids. The V segment lost 0 bases and the J segment 4 bases; nucleotides outside the gene matches: 2. Germline V gene sequence: CDR1 DFQATT, CDR2 SNEGSKA (reference sequence). Written as DNA, the CDR3 is TGCAGTGCTAGAGAGTGGGGGGGCACCGGGGAGCTGTTTTTT. Its translation: CSAREWGGTGELFF.

This clonotype was observed many times. J is TRBJ1-6 and V is TRBV10-3; D might be TRBD1 (6 bases). Germline CDR1 ENHRY, CDR2 SYGVKD. The CDR3 runs 13 residues. V was clipped by 3 bases and J by 7 bases, with 7 bases between them. The CDR3 bases are TGTGCCATCAGTGAACAGGGCAATTCACCCCTCCACTTT. Protein sequence: CAISEQGNSPLHF.

Ten or more counts support this clonotype. The chain links TRBV11-2 to TRBJ2-1; no clear D. CDR1 and CDR2 (germline): SGHAT, FQNNGV. This CDR3 spans 16 amino acids. V was pared by 2 bases and J by 3 bases, with 14 bases between. CDR3: CASSLNLNGLYNEQFF. CDR3 bases: TGTGCCAGCAGCTTAAATCTAAACGGCCTCTACAATGAGCAGTTCTTC.

This clonotype was seen at least ten times. The rearrangement links TRBV20-1 to TRBJ2-7; weak D call: TRBD1 (6 bases). There are 14 residues in the CDR3. Trimming shortened V by 0 bases and J by 2 bases, and 11 bases separated the two germline ends. CDR1 and CDR2 (germline): DFQATT, SNEGSKA (reference sequence). The CDR3 DNA reads TGCAGTGCTAGAGATACGACAGGAGCCTACGAGCAGTACTTC. Its translation is CSARDTTGAYEQYF.

The table lists this clonotype with a few counts. The chain uses TRBV29-1 and TRBJ2-5; 7 nucleotides align to TRBD2. V lost 5 bases to trimming and J lost 3 bases; unmatched junction nucleotides: 3. The CDR3 sequence is 12 residues long. Germline CDR1 SQVTM, CDR2 ANQGSEA. The CDR3 loop reads CSVPRGEETQYF. Here the CDR3 DNA reads TGCAGCGTTCCCCGGGGGGAAGAGACCCAGTACTTC. Complete variable domain (other parts from reference TRBV29-1 and TRBJ2-5): SAVISQKPSRDICQRGTSLTIQCQVDSQVTMMFWYRQQPGQSLTLIATANQGSEATYESGFVIDKFPISRPNLTFSTLTVSNMSPEDSSIYLCSVPRGEETQYFGPGTRLLVL.

Many counts were recorded for this clonotype. CDR3 sequence: CASSLASERSSYEQYF. The CDR3 DNA sequence: TGCGCCAGCAGCTTGGCGTCGGAACGAAGCTCCTACGAGCAGTACTTC. The rearrangement uses TRBV5-1 and TRBJ2-7; D gene unclear. Trimming pared 0 bases from V and 0 bases from J, leaving 13 bases between. The CDR3 length is 16 residues. From germline, CDR1 is SGHRS and CDR2 YFSETQ.

Many counts were recorded for this clonotype. The chain recombines TRBV5-1 with TRBJ2-7, with D possibly TRBD1 on 5 matching bases. Germline lookup yields CDR1 SGHRS and CDR2 YFSETQ. V shed 1 base and J shed 4 bases, with 12 bases lying between them. This CDR3 region has 14 residues. The CDR3 DNA sequence: TGCGCCAGCAGCTTGTGGGCAGGGTCATACGAGCAGTACGTC. This gives the protein CASSLWAGSYEQYV.

This clonotype has a count of ten or more. This chain uses TRBV12-5 with TRBJ2-1; D unclear. V lost 6 bases to trimming and J lost 2 bases, with 2 bases between them. Germline values: CDR1 LGHNT, CDR2 FRNRAP. The CDR3 spans 11 residues. CDR3 nucleotides: TGTGCTAGTGGCCCCTACAATGAGCAGTTCTTC. Translation: CASGPYNEQFF.

In its sample, this clonotype was seen many times. V usage is TRBV20-1 and J usage is TRBJ1-6, with D perhaps matching TRBD1 (6 bases). V lost 1 base and J 8 bases, leaving 12 bases between the germline ends. This CDR3 has 14 amino acids. The germline V gene has CDR1 DFQATT and CDR2 SNEGSKA (reference sequence). For the CDR3, the DNA is TGCAGTGCTAGAGTGGAGGGGGTCGATTCACCCCTCCACTTT. As protein: CSARVEGVDSPLHF.

This clonotype was counted at least ten times. The rearrangement joins TRBV3-1 to TRBJ2-3; 7 positions agree with TRBD2. Trimming cost V 4 bases and J 6 bases; bases outside gene matches: 7. The CDR3 has 14 residues. The germline V gene has CDR1 LGHDT and CDR2 YNNKEL (reference sequence). CDR3 sequence: CASSPGLVEDTQYF. Written as DNA, the CDR3 is TGTGCCAGCAGCCCCGGACTAGTTGAGGATACGCAGTATTTT.

This clonotype appeared many times. This chain connects TRBV12-3 or TRBV12-4 to TRBJ2-6; 8 bases fit TRBD1. J gave up 2 bases and V 5 bases, and 8 bases lay outside the gene matches. CDR3 length: 17 residues. Here the CDR3 reads CASSPTGEWAGANVLTF. The CDR3 coding sequence is TGTGCCAGCAGTCCGACAGGGGAGTGGGCTGGGGCCAACGTCCTGACTTTC.

This clonotype was counted at least ten times. The genes are TRBV18 and TRBJ1-1; tentative D call: TRBD1 (6 bases). From germline, CDR1 is KGHSH and CDR2 LQKENI. V was trimmed by 0 bases and J by 2 bases, leaving 7 bases between them. The CDR3 sequence is 14 residues long. The CDR3 sequence: CASSPPGGNTEAFF. Written as DNA, the CDR3 is TGTGCCAGCTCACCACCGGGGGGCAACACTGAAGCTTTCTTT. Full variable domain (missing parts from reference TRBV18 and TRBJ1-1): NAGVMQNPRHLVRRRGQEARLRCSPMKGHSHVYWYRQLPEEGLKFMVYLQKENIIDESGMPKERFSAEFPKEGPSILRIQQVVRGDSAAYFCASSPPGGNTEAFFGQGTRLTVV.

There are many counts of this clonotype. The CDR3 nucleotides are TGTGCCAGCAGCTCCCCGTGGACTAGCGGGGGGGCCGGGGCGCAGTATTTT. It yields the protein CASSSPWTSGGAGAQYF. This rearrangement joins TRBV7-9 to TRBJ2-3, with TRBD2 matching over 15 bases. The CDR3 runs 17 residues. Germline values: CDR1 SEHNR, CDR2 FQNEAQ (reference sequence). V lost 4 bases to trimming and J lost 10 bases; unmatched junction nucleotides: 12. Drawing the rest from reference TRBV7-9 and TRBJ2-3, the complete variable domain is DTGVSQNPRHKITKRGQNVTFRCDPISEHNRLYWYRQTLGQGPEFLTYFQNEAQLEKSRLLSDRFSAERPKGSFSTLEIQRTEQGDSAMYLCASSSPWTSGGAGAQYFGPGTRLTVL.

This clonotype was counted ten times or more. The chain recombines TRBV12-3 or TRBV12-4 with TRBJ1-1; no reliable D call. CDR3 size: 13 residues. Between the trimmed V and J ends, which lost 5 bases and 4 bases, there was a span of 11 bases. The chain's CDR3 is CASSLRLVTEAFF. CDR3 sequence (DNA): TGTGCCAGCAGTCTACGACTTGTCACTGAAGCTTTCTTT.

The table lists this clonotype with many counts. The CDR3 reads CASSIALLGADQPQHF. For the CDR3, the DNA is TGTGCCAGTAGTATCGCCCTCCTGGGGGCAGATCAGCCCCAGCATTTT. The rearrangement links TRBV19 to TRBJ1-5, with D possibly TRBD1 on 6 matching bases. Trimming stripped 3 bases from V and 5 bases from J, with 17 bases between. Germline V CDR1 and CDR2: LNHDA, SQIVND (reference sequence). The CDR3 is made up of 16 amino acids. Full variable domain (remainder filled in from reference TRBV19 and TRBJ1-5): DGGITQSPKYLFRKEGQNVTLSCEQNLNHDAMYWYRQDPGQGLRLIYYSQIVNDFQKGDIAEGYSVSREKKESFPLTVTSAQKNPTAFYLCASSIALLGADQPQHFGDGTRLSIL.

This clonotype occurred many times. The chain has TRBV7-3 and TRBJ2-1, with 11 bases that match TRBD1. Germline V gene lookup returns CDR1 SGHTA and CDR2 FQGTGA. Losses at the gene ends were 5 bases for V and 3 bases for J; bases not matched to a gene: 3. The CDR3 has 15 amino acids. CDR3 DNA: TGTGCCAGCAGCCCCGGGACAGGGGGCTACAATGAGCAGTTCTTC. The encoded protein is CASSPGTGGYNEQFF.